This T cell receptor beta chain was recorded in a study of T cells after yellow fever vaccination. With regard to this clonotype: What it binds is not known.

Study findings and constraints: The study found a weaker secondary response that peaked faster, day 5 versus 15. Clones from primary vaccination mostly reappeared after the booster (96% CD4, less than 90% CD8). Only a small proportion of the clonotypes turned up in both the CD4 and the CD8 compartments, likely arising from convergent recombination.

The V gene's germline CDR1 is LGHNA and CDR2 YSLEER. CDR3 length equals 11 residues. The germline V and J ends were trimmed by 4 bases and 10 bases, with 8 bases remaining between them. UMIs and a universal primer site were added when TCR cDNA was made by 5'RACE template switching. TCRdb re-derived calls from the 5' RACE reads in MiXCR, one entry per CDR3 protein. The top ten hold roughly 40% of the sample, which has 150,000 to 200,000 distinct CDR3 sequences, over 7% seen once. The TCR originated in a man aged 18 to 29 who received the YFV17D yellow fever vaccine. Sequencing was performed on CD8+ T cells sorted from PBMCs, taken 45 days after the yellow fever booster vaccination. The chain employs TRBV4-3 and TRBJ2-1; D is ambiguous. DNA for the CDR3: TGCGCCAGCAGCCCACGCATCGAGCAGTTCTTC. It translates to CASSPRIEQFF.